The rows below give T cell receptor beta chains drawn from one sample of a study of PD-L1 blockade in urothelial cancer. Profiling relied on immunoSEQ multiplex PCR, and the TCRdb table lists in-frame clones only, not all of them. The sample contains about 23,000 clones, 91% of which appear only once. The starting material was PBMCs, obtained around atezolizumab (anti-PD-L1) treatment. The source is a woman in her sixties or seventies with urothelial cancer. CDR3s include the opening cysteine and the closing phenylalanine or tryptophan. A D gene is named only where the DNA matches it firmly. Some rows mark clone size as missing; the rest say once, few, many or name a class of expanded clone.

V gene	J gene	D gene	clone size	CDR3 DNA	CDR3 protein
TRBV19	TRBJ2-7	.	.	TGTGCCAGTAATGCCGGGGGTTCCTACGAGCAGTACTTC	CASNAGGSYEQYF
TRBV28	TRBJ2-6	.	.	TGTGCCAGCACCATTCAGGGTGCTGGGGCCAACGTCCTGACTTTC	CASTIQGAGANVLTF
TRBV6-5	TRBJ1-2	.	.	TGTGCCAGCAGTTACTCGGTACCGGGGGGAAGAGGCTACACCTTC	CASSYSVPGGRGYTF
TRBV28	TRBJ1-1	.	.	TGTGCCAGCAGTTTTAAAGGGGGGAACACTGAAGCTTTCTTT	CASSFKGGNTEAFF
TRBV27	TRBJ2-1	TRBD2	.	TGTGCCAGCAGCCGTACGCCGGGACTAGCGGAGAATGAGCAGTTCTTC	CASSRTPGLAENEQFF
TRBV7-2	TRBJ2-3	.	.	TGTGCCAGCAGCTTAAAACGGGAGTTGTATTTT	CASSLKRELYF
TRBV12-5	TRBJ2-1	TRBD2	.	TGTGCTAGTGGTTTGTTAATAGCGGGGAGAGGGTCTAATGAGCAGTTCTTC	CASGLLIAGRGSNEQFF
TRBV5-4	TRBJ2-7	.	.	TGTGCCACCTCGGACAGACCTTCGGGGGAGCAGTACTTC	CATSDRPSGEQYF
TRBV5-4	TRBJ2-6	.	.	TGTGCCAGCAGCCCCGGTTGGGCCAACGTCCTGACTTTC	CASSPGWANVLTF
TRBV28	TRBJ1-2	.	.	TGTGCCAGCAGTCCAGACAGCACCCGCTATGGCTACACCTTC	CASSPDSTRYGYTF
TRBV2	TRBJ1-5	TRBD1	.	TGTGCCAGCAGTTTGGGACAGGGTAATCAGCCCCAGCATTTT	CASSLGQGNQPQHF
TRBV9	TRBJ2-2	TRBD1	.	TGTGCCAGCAGCGTGCAGTCCTCGACAGGGGGCAGCACCGGGGAGCTGTTTTTT	CASSVQSSTGGSTGELFF
TRBV25-1	TRBJ1-2	.	once	TGTGCCAGCAGTGAGCGTCACTATGGCTACACCTTC	CASSERHYGYTF
TRBV7-9	TRBJ1-2	TRBD1	once	TGTGCCAGCAGGAAAGCAGGGGGCTATAACTATGGCTACACCTTC	CASRKAGGYNYGYTF
TRBV7-9	TRBJ2-3	.	.	TGTGCCAGCAGCGGACGGACAGCTAGCACAGATACGCAGTATTTT	CASSGRTASTDTQYF
TRBV9	TRBJ2-3	TRBD1	once	TGTGCCAGCAGCGTAGGACAGGGTGATACGCAGTATTTT	CASSVGQGDTQYF
TRBV19	TRBJ2-7	.	few	TGTGCCAGTAGTATACTGGCAGGTTATTCCTACGAGCAGTACTTC	CASSILAGYSYEQYF
TRBV5-4	TRBJ2-3	.	once	TGTGCCAGCAGAAGGGGAGGACAACTCCCTAGGGGCACAGATACGCAGTATTTT	CASRRGGQLPRGTDTQYF
TRBV6-1	TRBJ1-1	TRBD1	.	TGTGCCAGCAGTGAGACAGGGGGCTTAACTGAAGCTTTCTTT	CASSETGGLTEAFF
TRBV28	TRBJ2-7	TRBD2	.	TGTGCCAGCAGTTTTCGTGCTAGCGGGGACTACGAGCAGTACTTC	CASSFRASGDYEQYF
TRBV5-5	TRBJ1-6	TRBD1	.	TGTGCCAGCAGCTTGGGACAGGGTAATCATTCACCCCTCCACTTT	CASSLGQGNHSPLHF
TRBV10-3	TRBJ1-5	.	.	TGTGCCATCAGTTCCAGGGGAGTGGAGCCCCAGCATTTT	CAISSRGVEPQHF
TRBV18	TRBJ1-4	TRBD1	.	TGTGCCAGCTCACTTGCCGGGACAGGAAATGAAAAACTGTTTTTT	CASSLAGTGNEKLFF
TRBV5-6	TRBJ2-7	TRBD2	once	TGTGCCAGCAGCTTCGGACTAGCGGGAGGGCCCCTGTACGAGCAGTACTTC	CASSFGLAGGPLYEQYF
TRBV7-8	TRBJ2-2	TRBD2	.	TGTGCCAGCAGCTTAGTGCCCCTAGCGGGAGCGTCCACCGGGGAGCTGTTTTTT	CASSLVPLAGASTGELFF
TRBV5-4	TRBJ1-4	.	.	TGTGCCAGCAGCTTGGGGGCGACTAATGAAAAACTGTTTTTT	CASSLGATNEKLFF